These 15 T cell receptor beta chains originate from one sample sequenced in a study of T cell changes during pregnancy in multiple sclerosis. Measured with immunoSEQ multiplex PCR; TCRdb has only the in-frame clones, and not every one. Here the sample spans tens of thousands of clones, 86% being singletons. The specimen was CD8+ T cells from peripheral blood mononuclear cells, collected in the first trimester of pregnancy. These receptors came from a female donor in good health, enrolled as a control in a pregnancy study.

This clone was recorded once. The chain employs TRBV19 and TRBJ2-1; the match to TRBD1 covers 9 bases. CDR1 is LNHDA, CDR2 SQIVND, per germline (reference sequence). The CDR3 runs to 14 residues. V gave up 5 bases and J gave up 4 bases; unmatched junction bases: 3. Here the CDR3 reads CASSYGTGYNEQFF. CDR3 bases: TGTGCCAGTAGTTACGGGACAGGGTACAATGAGCAGTTCTTC.

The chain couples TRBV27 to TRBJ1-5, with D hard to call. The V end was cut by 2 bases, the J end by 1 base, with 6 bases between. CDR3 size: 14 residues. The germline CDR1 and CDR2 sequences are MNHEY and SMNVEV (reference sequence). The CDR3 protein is CASSLGGSNQPQHF. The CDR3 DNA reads TGTGCCAGCAGTTTAGGAGGGAGCAATCAGCCCCAGCATTTT.

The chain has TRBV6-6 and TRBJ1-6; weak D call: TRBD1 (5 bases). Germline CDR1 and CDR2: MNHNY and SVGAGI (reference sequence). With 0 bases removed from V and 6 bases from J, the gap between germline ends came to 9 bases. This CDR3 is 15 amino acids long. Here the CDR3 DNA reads TGTGCCAGCAGTTACTCAGGGGAGGGTAATTCACCCCTCCACTTT. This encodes CASSYSGEGNSPLHF.

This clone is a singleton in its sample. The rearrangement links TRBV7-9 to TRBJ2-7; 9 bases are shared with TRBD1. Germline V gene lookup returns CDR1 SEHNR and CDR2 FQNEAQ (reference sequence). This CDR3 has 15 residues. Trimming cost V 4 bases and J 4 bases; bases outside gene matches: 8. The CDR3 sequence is CASSSERDRVYEQYF. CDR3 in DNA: TGTGCCAGCAGCTCCGAAAGGGACAGGGTATACGAGCAGTACTTC.

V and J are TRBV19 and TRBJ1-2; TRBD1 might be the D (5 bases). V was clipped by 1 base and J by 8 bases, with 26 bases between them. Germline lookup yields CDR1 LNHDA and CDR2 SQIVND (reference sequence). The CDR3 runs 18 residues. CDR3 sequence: CASSIGVEDKPSKWGYTF. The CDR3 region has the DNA TGTGCCAGTAGTATAGGAGTTGAGGACAAACCCTCCAAGTGGGGCTACACCTTC.

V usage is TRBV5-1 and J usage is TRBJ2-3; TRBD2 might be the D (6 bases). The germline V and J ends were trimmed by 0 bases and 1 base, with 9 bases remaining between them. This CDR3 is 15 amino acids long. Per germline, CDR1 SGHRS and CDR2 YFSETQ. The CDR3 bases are TGCGCCAGCAGCTTGGGGGGGACTGGCACAGATACGCAGTATTTT. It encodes CASSLGGTGTDTQYF.

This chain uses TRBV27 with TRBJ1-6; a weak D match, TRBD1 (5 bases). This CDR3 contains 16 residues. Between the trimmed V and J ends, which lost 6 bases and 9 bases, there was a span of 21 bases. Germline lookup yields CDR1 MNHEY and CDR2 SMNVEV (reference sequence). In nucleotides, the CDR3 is TGTGCCAGCAGCTTAGTATTCTTGCCCACAGGTTCACCCCTCCACTTT. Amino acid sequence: CASSLVFLPTGSPLHF.

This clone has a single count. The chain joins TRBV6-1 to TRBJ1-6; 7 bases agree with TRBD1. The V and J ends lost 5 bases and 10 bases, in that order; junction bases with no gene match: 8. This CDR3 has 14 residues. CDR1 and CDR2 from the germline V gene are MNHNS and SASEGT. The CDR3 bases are TGTGCCAGCAGTAGCGGACAGGACTCGTCACCCCTCCACTTT. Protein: CASSSGQDSSPLHF.

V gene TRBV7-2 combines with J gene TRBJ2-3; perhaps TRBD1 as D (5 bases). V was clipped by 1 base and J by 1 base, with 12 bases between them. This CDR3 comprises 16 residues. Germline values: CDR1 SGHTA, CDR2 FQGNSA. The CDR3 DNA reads TGTGCCAGCAGCTTAGTCTCAGGGTGGGGCACAGATACGCAGTATTTT. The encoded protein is CASSLVSGWGTDTQYF.

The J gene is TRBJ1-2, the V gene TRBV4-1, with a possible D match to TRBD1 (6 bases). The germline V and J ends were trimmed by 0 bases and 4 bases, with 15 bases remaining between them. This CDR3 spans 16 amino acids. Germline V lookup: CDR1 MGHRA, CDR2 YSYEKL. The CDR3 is CASSQEGGRGAYGYTF. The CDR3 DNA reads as TGCGCCAGCAGCCAAGAGGGGGGGCGGGGGGCCTATGGCTACACCTTC.

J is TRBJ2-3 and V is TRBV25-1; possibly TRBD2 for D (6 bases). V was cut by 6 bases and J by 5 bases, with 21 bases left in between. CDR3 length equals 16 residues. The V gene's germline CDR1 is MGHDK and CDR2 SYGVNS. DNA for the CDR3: TGTGCCAGCAGCTCCGAGGGGACTGGCGTCGGAGATACGCAGTATTTT. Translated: CASSSEGTGVGDTQYF.

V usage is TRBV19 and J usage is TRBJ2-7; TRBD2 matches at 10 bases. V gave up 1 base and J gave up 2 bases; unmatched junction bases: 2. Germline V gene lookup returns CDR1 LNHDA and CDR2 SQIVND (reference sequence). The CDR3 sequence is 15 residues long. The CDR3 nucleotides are TGTGCCAGTAGTATAGCACTAGCGGGGACCTACGAGCAGTACTTC. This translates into CASSIALAGTYEQYF.

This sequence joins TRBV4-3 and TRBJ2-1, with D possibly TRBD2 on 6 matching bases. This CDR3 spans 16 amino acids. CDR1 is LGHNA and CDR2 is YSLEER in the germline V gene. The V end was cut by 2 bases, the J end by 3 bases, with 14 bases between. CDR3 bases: TGCGCCAGCAGCCAACCGGGTGGGGGACTCTACAATGAGCAGTTCTTC. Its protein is CASSQPGGGLYNEQFF.

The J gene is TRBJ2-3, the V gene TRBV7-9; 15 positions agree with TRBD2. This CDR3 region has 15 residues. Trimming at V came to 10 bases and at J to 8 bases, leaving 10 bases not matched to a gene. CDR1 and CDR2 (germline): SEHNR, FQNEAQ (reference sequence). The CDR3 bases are TGTGCCATAACCGGGACTAGCGGGGGGTATGGTACGCAGTATTTT. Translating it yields CAITGTSGGYGTQYF. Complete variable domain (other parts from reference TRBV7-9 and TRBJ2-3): DTGVSQNPRHKITKRGQNVTFRCDPISEHNRLYWYRQTLGQGPEFLTYFQNEAQLEKSRLLSDRFSAERPKGSFSTLEIQRTEQGDSAMYLCAITGTSGGYGTQYFGPGTRLTVL.

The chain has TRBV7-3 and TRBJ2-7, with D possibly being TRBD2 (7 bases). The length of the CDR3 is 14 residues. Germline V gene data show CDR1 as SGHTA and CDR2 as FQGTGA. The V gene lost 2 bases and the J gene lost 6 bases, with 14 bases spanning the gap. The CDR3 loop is CASSLGTGGGEQYF. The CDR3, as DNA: TGTGCCAGCAGCTTAGGAACGGGGGGCGGCGAGCAGTACTTC.